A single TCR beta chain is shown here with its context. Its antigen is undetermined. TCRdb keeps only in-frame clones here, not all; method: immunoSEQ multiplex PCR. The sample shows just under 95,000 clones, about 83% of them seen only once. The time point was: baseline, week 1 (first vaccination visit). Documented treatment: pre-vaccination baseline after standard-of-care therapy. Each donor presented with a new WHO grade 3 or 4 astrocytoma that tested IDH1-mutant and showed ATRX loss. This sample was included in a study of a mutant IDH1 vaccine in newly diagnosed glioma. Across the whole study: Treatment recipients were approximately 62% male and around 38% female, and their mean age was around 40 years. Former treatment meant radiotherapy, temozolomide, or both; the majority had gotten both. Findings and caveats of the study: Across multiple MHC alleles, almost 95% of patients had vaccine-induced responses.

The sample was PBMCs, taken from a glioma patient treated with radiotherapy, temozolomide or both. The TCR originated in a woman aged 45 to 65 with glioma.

The CDR3 loop is CATSRDRGYGYTF. DNA of the CDR3: TGTGCCACCAGCAGAGATCGCGGATATGGCTACACCTTC. The chain combines TRBV15 with TRBJ1-2; no reliable D call. The germline gives CDR1 LNHNV, CDR2 YYDKDF (reference sequence). V shed 0 bases and J shed 5 bases, with 7 bases lying between them. The CDR3 has 13 amino acids. Using reference TRBV15 and TRBJ1-2 for the parts outside the CDR3, the full variable domain is DAMVIQNPRYQVTQFGKPVTLSCSQTLNHNVMYWYQQKSSQAPKLLFHYYDKDFNNEADTPDNFQSRRPNTSFCFLDIRSPGLGDTAMYLCATSRDRGYGYTFGSGTRLTVV.